The source of this T cell receptor (beta chain) is a study of CD8 T cells in Susac syndrome. When the RNA was reverse transcribed, random hexamers were used with an input of roughly 0.45 to 1 ug. The amplification used immunoSEQ multiplex PCR on TCR beta CDR3; it spanned 54 Vbeta and 13 Jbeta. Each CDR3 protein gets one entry after TCRdb re-called the immunoSEQ multiplex PCR reads with MiXCR. The repertoire holds 150,000 to 200,000 distinct CDR3 sequences, with about 91% as singletons. High-throughput TCR beta sequencing covered peripheral CD8+ and CD4+ T cells. Both CD4+ and CD8+ T cells were negatively isolated, and TEMRA cells underwent FACS enrichment. The material sequenced was CD4+ T cells from PBMCs. The receptor was isolated from a human donor in good health.

CDR3 protein: CASSSPGGSSYEQYF. The DNA for the CDR3 is TGTGCCAGCAGTTCCCCCGGGGGCAGCTCCTACGAGCAGTACTTC. The V gene is TRBV28, the J gene TRBJ2-7; D may match TRBD1 or TRBD2 (6 bases each). Germline CDR1 is MDHEN and CDR2 is SYDVKM. The CDR3 is 15 residues long. Trimming cost V 4 bases and J 0 bases, with 13 bases left between them.